This TCR beta chain was retrieved from a study of T-cell memory formation after mild COVID-19. Study information: Among the donors, TCR clusters were largely specific to each donor.

Study-level points and caveats: Mostly located in CM and EM were contracting CD4+ clones, with contracting CD8+ clones located in EMRA. The SARS-CoV-2 specificity of second-wave clones reaching peak at day 37 remained unverified.

The germline V gene encodes CDR1 KGHDR and CDR2 SFDVKD. This CDR3 has 16 amino acids. Losses at the gene ends were 2 bases for V and 12 bases for J; bases not matched to a gene: 11. About this clonotype itself: Its antigen is as yet unknown.

TCRalpha and TCRbeta libraries used 5'RACE with constant-segment primers and UMIs. In TCRdb, the 5' RACE reads were re-called with MiXCR into one record per CDR3 protein. The table has roughly 560,000 distinct CDR3 sequences, just over 20% seen once. The sequence came from an adult woman who had mild COVID-19 (a few samples of this study predate the infection). Cell type and time point are not known. The chain couples TRBV24-1 to TRBJ2-1, with 11 nucleotides matching TRBD2. Sequenced input: PBMCs or a T cell subset sorted from them (not recorded which). In DNA form, the CDR3 reads TGTGCCACCAGTGATTCACTGACTAGCGGGGTTACCGGGCAGTTCTTC. Protein product: CATSDSLTSGVTGQFF.